These 24 T cell receptor beta chains share one sample of origin, sequenced in a study of T cells in Graves' hyperthyroidism and ophthalmopathy. Researchers amplified the TCR beta CDR3 regions from RNA transcripts. Primed by the HTBI set, a first-round RT-PCR was run on the TCR CDR3. Each CDR3 protein gets one entry after TCRdb re-called the multiplex PCR reads with MiXCR. The sample carries 500,000 to 750,000 distinct CDR3 sequences, approximately 15% recorded once. Material for sequencing was blood. The receptors originated from a woman aged 18 to 35 with Graves' ophthalmopathy.

This chain joins TRBV2 and TRBJ1-1; 7 bases agree with TRBD1. CDR1 is SNHLY and CDR2 is FYNNEI in the germline V gene. This CDR3 has 16 residues. V gave up 6 bases and J gave up 4 bases; unmatched junction bases: 14. This CDR3 is CASSLQTGRFGTEAFF. CDR3 sequence (DNA): TGTGCCAGCAGCCTTCAGACAGGGAGGTTCGGCACTGAAGCTTTCTTT.

This clonotype has a count of ten or more. This rearrangement joins TRBV29-1 to TRBJ2-3; D might be TRBD2 (5 bases). Between the trimmed V and J ends, which lost 2 bases and 1 base, there was a span of 13 bases. CDR3 length equals 15 residues. CDR1 SQVTM and CDR2 ANQGSEA come from the germline V gene. The CDR3 DNA is TGCAGCGTTGAACGAGAGCGGAGTCGCACAGATACGCAGTATTTT. This gives the protein CSVERERSRTDTQYF.

Here the CDR3 DNA reads TGCGCCAGCAGCCAGAGGGATTCCAACTATGGCTACACCTTC. Translating it yields CASSQRDSNYGYTF. V gene TRBV4-1 combines with J gene TRBJ1-2, with no clear D. The CDR3 consists of 14 residues. Germline V gives CDR1 MGHRA, CDR2 YSYEKL. The ends were cut back, 3 bases at V and 2 bases at J, with 10 bases in the middle.

This chain uses TRBV20-1 with TRBJ1-6; D uncertain. The germline CDR1 and CDR2 sequences are DFQATT and SNEGSKA (reference sequence). Deletions cut 5 bases from V and 10 bases from J, with 18 bases between. The CDR3 is made up of 14 amino acids. CDR3 sequence: CSAPEASSQSPLHF. The CDR3 bases are TGCAGTGCTCCCGAGGCCTCTAGTCAGTCACCCCTCCACTTT.

This clonotype was observed a few times. This sequence may be a read error, since a much larger clone differs from it by one base. In DNA, the CDR3 is TGTGCCAACAGTTTCAGGCGGGGCCGTGAGACCCAGTACTTC. Protein sequence: CANSFRRGRETQYF. This chain links TRBV28 with TRBJ2-5, with D perhaps TRBD2 (6 bases). From germline, CDR1 is MDHEN and CDR2 SYDVKM. The CDR3 is made up of 14 amino acids.

The chain joins TRBV15 to TRBJ1-5; TRBD1 agrees at 7 bases. The CDR3 totals 17 residues. Germline V gene data show CDR1 as LNHNV and CDR2 as YYDKDF (reference sequence). Trimming at V came to 0 bases and at J to 0 bases, leaving 5 bases not matched to a gene. Here the CDR3 reads CATSRDRGQFSNQPQHF. CDR3 DNA: TGTGCCACCAGCAGAGATCGGGGACAGTTTAGCAATCAGCCCCAGCATTTT.

In this sample, this clonotype turned up many times. The rearrangement joins TRBV12-3 or TRBV12-4 to TRBJ2-3; D ambiguous. Between the trimmed V and J ends, which lost 5 bases and 2 bases, there was a span of 8 bases. The CDR3 is 13 residues long. CDR3 loop: CASSARYTDTQYF. The CDR3 DNA reads as TGTGCCAGCAGTGCCCGCTACACAGATACGCAGTATTTT.

In this sample, this clonotype turned up many times. V is TRBV28 and J is TRBJ1-2, with 8 bases lining up with TRBD1. After removal of 5 bases from V and 5 bases from J, the junction contained 7 bases not matched to a gene. The germline gives CDR1 MDHEN, CDR2 SYDVKM. This CDR3 has 14 amino acids. The CDR3 sequence is CASSPEDRVYGYTF. The CDR3 DNA reads as TGTGCCAGCAGTCCAGAGGACAGGGTTTATGGCTACACCTTC.

The V call is TRBV20-1, the J call TRBJ1-5; no firm D call. Germline loops: CDR1 DFQATT, CDR2 SNEGSKA (reference sequence). This CDR3 comprises 10 residues. The V gene lost 4 bases and the J gene lost 6 bases, with 4 bases spanning the gap. The CDR3 DNA follows: TGCAGTGCTATGATTCAGCCCCAGCATTTT. Amino acids: CSAMIQPQHF.

In this sample, this clonotype turned up a few times. The chain joins TRBV29-1 to TRBJ2-1; 7 bases map to TRBD2. The CDR3 has 16 residues. From germline, CDR1 is SQVTM and CDR2 ANQGSEA. Trimming took 7 bases from V and 2 from J; bases not matched to a gene: 14. This chain's CDR3 is CSAAPPTGGPYNEQFF. Written as DNA, the CDR3 is TGCAGCGCCGCACCCCCCACGGGAGGACCCTACAATGAGCAGTTCTTC.

This clonotype was seen a few times. The V gene is TRBV28, the J gene TRBJ2-7; no clear D gene. The length of the CDR3 is 14 residues. Trimming removed 2 bases from V and 5 bases from J, with 13 bases in between. Germline V gene lookup returns CDR1 MDHEN and CDR2 SYDVKM. CDR3 amino acids: CASSLDPSFNEQYF. Written as DNA, the CDR3 is TGTGCCAGCAGTTTAGATCCGAGTTTCAACGAGCAGTACTTC.

Concerning this clonotype: One junction end disagrees with the germline gene, perhaps due to a read error. This chain connects TRBV27 to TRBJ2-1; no reliable D call. Germline CDR1 MNHEY, CDR2 SMNVEV (reference sequence). This CDR3 comprises 16 residues. The CDR3 loop is CASSPLTYSTYSEQFF. The DNA for the CDR3 is TGTGCCAGCAGCCCCCTGACGTACTCCACCTACAGTGAGCAGTTCTTC.

A word on this clonotype: A read error may be the cause here, since a much bigger clone is one base away. This chain uses TRBV6-2 or TRBV6-3 with TRBJ1-4; D possibly corresponds to TRBD1 (5 bases). Per germline, CDR1 MNHEY and CDR2 SVGEGT. CDR3 size: 14 residues. The CDR3 DNA reads TGTGCCGGCAGTTTCGGACGGACAAATGAAAAACTGTTTTTT. Its protein product is CAGSFGRTNEKLFF.

This clonotype was counted between two and nine times. V is TRBV5-5 and J is TRBJ1-6; D is unclear. Trimming removed 0 bases from V and 9 bases from J, with 13 bases in between. From germline, CDR1 is SGHKS and CDR2 YYEKEE (reference sequence). The CDR3 is 15 residues long. CDR3 nucleotides: TGTGCCAGCAGCTTGGCTCCTTCTCAATCTTCACCCCTCCACTTT. Its translation: CASSLAPSQSSPLHF.

Comment on this clonotype: A much larger clonotype is one base distant, so this may be a read error. V usage is TRBV6-5 and J usage is TRBJ1-1; 8 bases agree with TRBD1. The CDR3 extends over 14 amino acids. Per germline, CDR1 MNHEY and CDR2 SVGAGI. The CDR3: CVSSYSDRGGFPFF. CDR3 nucleotides: TGTGTCAGCAGTTACTCTGACAGGGGAGGTTTCCCTTTCTTT.

Many counts were recorded for this clonotype. The V call is TRBV6-1, the J call TRBJ1-1; no clear D gene. Germline V gene sequence: CDR1 MNHNS, CDR2 SASEGT. CDR3 length: 15 amino acids. V was cut by 8 bases and J by 4 bases, with 20 bases left in between. The CDR3 region has the DNA TGTGCCAGCTCGACGGGCAGCTCCGTTAGCACTGAAGCTTTCTTT. This encodes CASSTGSSVSTEAFF.

This clonotype was detected a few times. The V and J genes are TRBV20-1 and TRBJ1-3; possibly TRBD1 for D (5 bases). Trimming stripped 7 bases from V and 2 bases from J, with 18 bases between. Germline lookup yields CDR1 DFQATT and CDR2 SNEGSKA (reference sequence). CDR3 length: 15 amino acids. The CDR3 nucleotides are TGCAGTGTAGGGTCGGGACCTAAGGCTGGAAACACCATATATTTT. Translation gives CSVGSGPKAGNTIYF.

This clonotype was seen many times. This chain connects TRBV6-1 to TRBJ1-5; D is uncertain. V shed 4 bases and J shed 0 bases, with 10 bases lying between them. The CDR3 runs 15 residues. Germline values: CDR1 MNHNS, CDR2 SASEGT. The CDR3 loop reads CASSALLYSNQPQHF. The CDR3 DNA sequence: TGTGCCAGCAGTGCCCTACTATATAGCAATCAGCCCCAGCATTTT.

This clonotype was observed at least ten times. This chain links TRBV3-1 with TRBJ2-5; no clear D gene. This CDR3 region has 15 residues. V was cut by 0 bases and J by 1 base, with 9 bases left in between. Germline CDR1 LGHDT, CDR2 YNNKEL (reference sequence). CDR3 DNA: TGTGCCAGCAGCCAAGATGTGGGGTTCCAAGAGACCCAGTACTTC. As protein: CASSQDVGFQETQYF.

This clonotype has a count of ten or more. The chain couples TRBV27 to TRBJ2-3; maybe TRBD2 (7 bases). The germline CDR1 and CDR2 sequences are MNHEY and SMNVEV (reference sequence). V was trimmed by 7 bases and J by 6 bases, leaving 17 bases between them. The CDR3 is 14 residues long. In DNA form, the CDR3 reads TGTGCCAGCACCATAGGCGGGGGCTGGGATACGCAGTATTTT. It codes for CASTIGGGWDTQYF.

This clonotype was detected only a few times. The genes are TRBV28 and TRBJ2-1, with 13 bases identical to TRBD2. After removal of 5 bases from V and 9 bases from J, the junction contained 7 bases not matched to a gene. Germline loops: CDR1 MDHEN, CDR2 SYDVKM. This CDR3 has 15 amino acids. CDR3 amino acids: CASSPKGLAGREQFF. CDR3 DNA sequence: TGTGCCAGCAGTCCCAAGGGACTAGCGGGACGTGAGCAGTTCTTC.

This clonotype was counted at least ten times. The chain's CDR3 is CASSPQGASYNEQFF. The CDR3 region has the DNA TGTGCCAGCAGCCCACAGGGGGCATCCTACAATGAGCAGTTCTTC. The rearrangement uses TRBV2 and TRBJ2-1, with 9 bases that match TRBD1. Germline-derived CDR1 and CDR2 are SNHLY and FYNNEI. The V gene end was trimmed by 6 bases and the J gene end by 1 base; junction bases not matched to a gene: 4. The CDR3 sequence is 15 residues long.

This clonotype was counted at least ten times. The chain has TRBV28 and TRBJ1-1; TRBD1 is a possible D gene (5 bases). Germline V lookup: CDR1 MDHEN, CDR2 SYDVKM. The CDR3 extends over 13 amino acids. V dropped 6 bases and J dropped 1 base, with 9 bases sitting between them. Here the CDR3 reads CASRRTTNTEAFF. The DNA of the CDR3 is TGTGCCAGCAGAAGGACAACGAACACTGAAGCTTTCTTT.

In its sample, this clonotype was seen many times. This chain uses TRBV7-2 with TRBJ1-1; TRBD1 matches 9 bases. The CDR3 runs 18 residues. Trimming took 4 bases from V and 5 from J; bases not matched to a gene: 17. Germline V gene lookup returns CDR1 SGHTA and CDR2 FQGNSA. This CDR3 reads CASSSRAFTGGSKTEAFF. The CDR3 DNA is TGTGCCAGCAGCTCACGGGCTTTTACAGGGGGCAGTAAAACTGAAGCTTTCTTT.